This TCR beta chain was captured in a study of blood T cell repertoires in COVID-19. Across the whole study: The origin of the acute and convalescent COVID-19 samples was the United States, Italy and Spain. The analysed material was cDNA or gDNA that came from T cells, B-cell-depleted T cells, or PBMCs.

V was clipped by 3 bases and J by 1 base; unmatched bases: 5. The CDR3 contains 15 residues. In germline, CDR1 is SGHRS, CDR2 YFSETQ. The protocol was immunoSEQ multiplex PCR, while the TCRdb copy is restricted to in-frame clones and leaves out a portion. This sample yields roughly 100,000 clones, of which over 80% are seen a single time; approximately 4.1% belongs to the top ten. The sample was peripheral blood. The TCR comes from a woman between 50 and 59 years old in a cohort sampled during active COVID-19. V is TRBV5-1 and J is TRBJ2-3; TRBD2 matches 7 bases. CDR3 sequence (DNA): TGCGCCAGCAGCTGGGGGGGATTAGGCACAGATACGCAGTATTTT. Amino acid sequence: CASSWGGLGTDTQYF.